This is a list of T cell receptor beta chains from one sample in a study of cytomegalovirus exposure and HLA in healthy donors. Data came from immunoSEQ multiplex PCR; TCRdb stores just in-frame clones and leaves some out. Of 65,000 or so clones listed, less than 65% are singletons. Material for sequencing was PBMCs. The receptor source for this set is a man between 25 and 39 years old in good health and CMV-seronegative. The CDR3 runs from the conserved cysteine through the conserved F or W. A D gene is named only where the DNA matches it firmly. Size values are once, few and many counts, or a class for expanded clones, and some rows have none.

cdr3_nt cdr3_aa v_call clone_size j_call d_call
TGTGCCAGCAGCCCTAGTTCGCCACAGGTTGGGCAGTATTTT CASSPSSPQVGQYF TRBV11-2 . TRBJ2-3 .
TGCAGCGCTACAGGGGGCGGAAGAAATGAAAAACTGTTTTTT CSATGGGRNEKLFF TRBV29-1 . TRBJ1-4 TRBD1
TGTGCCAGCAGCTTAACTAGCGGACCTCAAGAGACCCAGTACTTC CASSLTSGPQETQYF TRBV7-8 . TRBJ2-5 TRBD2
TGTGCCAGCAGCCATACCGGGAGCACCGGGGAGCTGTTTTTT CASSHTGSTGELFF TRBV4-2 . TRBJ2-2 .
TGTGCCATCAGGGATGGACAGGATAGCACAGATACGCAGTATTTT CAIRDGQDSTDTQYF TRBV10-3 . TRBJ2-3 TRBD1
TGTGCCAGCGGACTAGCGGATTCGACGTCGCAACAGTATTTT CASGLADSTSQQYF TRBV6-5 . TRBJ2-3 TRBD2
TGTGCCACCACCGACGGGGACAAGAGCAATGAGCAGTTCTTC CATTDGDKSNEQFF TRBV18 . TRBJ2-1 .
TGTGCCAGTAGTCCCCGGAGCACAGAGACCCAGTACTTC CASSPRSTETQYF TRBV19 . TRBJ2-5 .
TGTGCCAGCAGCTTAGATACAGGCCCCCAAGAGACCCAGTACTTC CASSLDTGPQETQYF TRBV7-9 . TRBJ2-5 .
TGTGCCAGTAGCTCCCAGACTTACAATGAGCAGTTCTTC CASSSQTYNEQFF TRBV19 . TRBJ2-1 .
TGCAGCGTTGGGACAGCTGTCCAAGAGACCCAGTACTTC CSVGTAVQETQYF TRBV29-1 few TRBJ2-5 .
TGTGCCAGCAGCTCCGGGACAGAAGAGACCCAGTACTTC CASSSGTEETQYF TRBV7-9 . TRBJ2-5 TRBD1
TGTGCCAGCAGCTTACAGGGAACAGATACGCAGTATTTT CASSLQGTDTQYF TRBV7-2 few TRBJ2-3 .
TGTGCCAGCAGCCAAAGGACAGGGACACCCCTCCACTTT CASSQRTGTPLHF TRBV5-4 . TRBJ1-6 TRBD1
TGTGCCAGCAGCGAGCAGGGGGCCTATGGCTACACCTTC CASSEQGAYGYTF TRBV7-6 . TRBJ1-2 TRBD1
TGTGCCTGGGACGTTGACAGGCCTTACAATGAGCAGTTCTTC CAWDVDRPYNEQFF TRBV30 . TRBJ2-1 .
TGTGCCAGCGAGATACTACACGAGCAGTACTTC CASEILHEQYF TRBV6-1 . TRBJ2-7 .
TGTGCCAGTAGAGGTGCGGGGACTCATGGCTACACCTTC CASRGAGTHGYTF TRBV19 . TRBJ1-2 .
TGTGCCATCAGTGAACGGGGAGGGCCCCAGCATTTT CAISERGGPQHF TRBV10-3 once TRBJ1-5 .
TGTGCCAGCAGTGACGGGACAGGGGGCTTCTACGAGCAGTACTTC CASSDGTGGFYEQYF TRBV6-1 . TRBJ2-7 TRBD1
TGCAGCGTTGTTACTCCTGGACAGGGGTTTAAGCAGCCCCAGCATTTT CSVVTPGQGFKQPQHF TRBV29-1 few TRBJ1-5 TRBD1
TGTGCCAGCAATGGACAGGCTTCACCCCTCCACTTT CASNGQASPLHF TRBV7-8 few TRBJ1-6 TRBD1
TGTGCCAGCAGCATGCCGGGACAGGGAAGTATTAGGAACACTGAAGCTTTCTTT CASSMPGQGSIRNTEAFF TRBV5-4 . TRBJ1-1 TRBD1
TGTGCCAGCAGTTACAGTGGGCAGGGCAACACTGAAGCTTTCTTT CASSYSGQGNTEAFF TRBV6-5 few TRBJ1-1 .
TGTGCCAGCAAGGGACAAAATCAGCCCCAGCATTTT CASKGQNQPQHF TRBV25-1 . TRBJ1-5 .
TGTGCCAGCAGCTTAGCGTCTGTCGGGGGGACCACAGATACGCAGTATTTT CASSLASVGGTTDTQYF TRBV7-9 . TRBJ2-3 TRBD2
TGTGCCAGCTCCCGGGCGGGGGGCTACGAGCAGTACTTC CASSRAGGYEQYF TRBV6-5 . TRBJ2-7 TRBD2
TGTGCCAGCAGCTCAAGCTGGGCAGGGTCAGAGACCCAGTACTTC CASSSSWAGSETQYF TRBV7-9 . TRBJ2-5 .
TGTGCCTGGACCGGGGGAGTCGCTGAAGCTTTCTTT CAWTGGVAEAFF TRBV30 . TRBJ1-1 .
TGTGCCAGCAGCTTAGCGCAGAATTCACCCCTCCACTTT CASSLAQNSPLHF TRBV7-6 . TRBJ1-6 .
TGTGCCAGCTCACTAGCCCCCAACGGCTATAATTCACCCCTCCACTTT CASSLAPNGYNSPLHF TRBV18 . TRBJ1-6 .
TGTGCCAGCAGTTACTCCGGGTCCTACGAGCAGTACTTC CASSYSGSYEQYF TRBV6-5 . TRBJ2-7 .
TGTGCCACCAGCAGAGATCCGATAGGCGGGTTGACCCAGTACTTC CATSRDPIGGLTQYF TRBV15 . TRBJ2-5 .
TGTGCCACCAGCAGAGGACAGGGGGCGACCTCCTACGAGCAGTACTTC CATSRGQGATSYEQYF TRBV15 . TRBJ2-7 TRBD1
TGCGCCAGCAGCCAAGTTGCCAGGGCAGCCCACGAGCAGTACTTC CASSQVARAAHEQYF TRBV4-1 . TRBJ2-7 .
TGTGCCATCACCCGTACGGCAGGGGTATTGTACAATGAGCAGTTCTTC CAITRTAGVLYNEQFF TRBV2 . TRBJ2-1 .
TGTGCCCTTTCATCCGACATGGCCCTCAGGGGCTACACCTTC CALSSDMALRGYTF TRBV30 . TRBJ1-2 .
TGTGCCAGCAGCTTAGAGGAGGGGTCCATCACCTTC CASSLEEGSITF TRBV7-2 few TRBJ1-2 .
TGTGCCATCAGCCCCAAGGACAGGGAAATCTCCTACGAGCAGTACTTC CAISPKDREISYEQYF TRBV10-3 . TRBJ2-7 TRBD1
TGCAGCGTAGTAGCGGGGGGTCCAGACCCGTACTTC CSVVAGGPDPYF TRBV29-1 few TRBJ2-5 TRBD2
TGTGCCAGCAGCGACCGGGACTTCACCTACGAGCAGTACTTC CASSDRDFTYEQYF TRBV11-2 . TRBJ2-7 .
TGCAGCGTCGAAGCCCGGGGACAGGGTCGTCGCTACGAGCAGTACTTC CSVEARGQGRRYEQYF TRBV29-1 . TRBJ2-7 TRBD1
TGCAGCGTCCCCTCAGGGACAGGGGCCTACGAGCAGTACTTC CSVPSGTGAYEQYF TRBV29-1 once TRBJ2-7 TRBD1
TGTGCCAGCAGTGAAGGATCCTATAGCAATCAGCCCCAGCATTTT CASSEGSYSNQPQHF TRBV6-1 . TRBJ1-5 .
TGTGCCAGTAGTCCTGTGACAGGGGTAGGCTACAATGAGCAGTTCTTC CASSPVTGVGYNEQFF TRBV19 once TRBJ2-1 TRBD1
TGTGCCAGCAGCGCCCCGGGACAGGGAATCAATGAGCAGTTCTTC CASSAPGQGINEQFF TRBV5-4 . TRBJ2-1 TRBD1
TGCGCCAGCAGCCAAGATCAGACAGGGTATGGCTACACCTTC CASSQDQTGYGYTF TRBV4-1 . TRBJ1-2 TRBD1
TGTGCCAGCAGCCCCGACTTTGGCGGGAGCGGGGAGCTGTTTTTT CASSPDFGGSGELFF TRBV2 . TRBJ2-2 TRBD2
TGTGCCAGCAGCGACGCGGTAACCACAGATACGCAGTATTTT CASSDAVTTDTQYF TRBV7-2 . TRBJ2-3 .
TGCGCCAGCAGCTTGGCCCGAAACAGGGGGGAAGGAACTGAAGCTTTCTTT CASSLARNRGEGTEAFF TRBV5-1 once TRBJ1-1 TRBD1
TGTGCCACCCACCCGACAGGCCCTCATGGCTACACCTTC CATHPTGPHGYTF TRBV6-5 . TRBJ1-2 .